Presented here are 25 T cell receptor beta chains from one specimen sequenced in a study of control samples from healthy donors and cancer patients. Only in-frame clones appear in the TCRdb table, and some are missing; sequencing was by immunoSEQ multiplex PCR. The sample includes fewer than 90,000 clones, 87% of them seen just once. Sequencing was carried out using blood. The receptors were gathered from a man in his fifties in good health.

The rearrangement uses TRBV6-4 and TRBJ2-7; 9 positions match TRBD1. The V gene's germline CDR1 is MRHNA and CDR2 SNTAGT. V was pared by 2 bases and J by 0 bases, with 8 bases of the junction left unmatched. This CDR3 contains 17 residues. In DNA form, the CDR3 reads TGTGCCAGCAGTGACGCGACCGGGACAGGGCCCTCCTACGAGCAGTACGTC. It is translated as CASSDATGTGPSYEQYV.

The chain links TRBV4-1 to TRBJ1-5; D remains unclear. Trimming cost V 5 bases and J 11 bases, with 22 bases left between them. The CDR3 has 15 residues. The V gene's germline CDR1 is MGHRA and CDR2 YSYEKL. The CDR3 region is CASSSSPGSQTTQHF. CDR3 bases: TGCGCCAGCAGCTCCTCCCCGGGGTCCCAGACGACCCAGCATTTT.

The chain joins TRBV9 to TRBJ1-1; D gene unclear. Germline lookup yields CDR1 SGDLS and CDR2 YYNGEE. V lost 0 bases to trimming and J lost 11 bases, with 14 bases between them. This CDR3 contains 13 residues. The CDR3 loop reads CASSVEGEGNAFF. CDR3 in DNA: TGTGCCAGCAGCGTAGAGGGCGAGGGAAATGCTTTCTTT.

This clone was seen a handful of times. Here the CDR3 reads CASSQVRPGTDTQYF. DNA for the CDR3: TGTGCCAGCAGCCAAGTTCGGCCTGGCACAGATACGCAGTATTTT. V and J are TRBV3-1 (or the pseudogene TRBV3-2) and TRBJ2-3, with unresolved D. Trimming shortened V by 1 base and J by 1 base, and 9 bases separated the two germline ends. The germline CDR1 and CDR2 sequences are LGHDT and YNNKEL (reference sequence). The CDR3 contains 15 residues.

The V and J genes are TRBV27 and TRBJ2-7; unclear D gene. V lost 3 bases and J 4 bases, leaving 13 bases between the germline ends. The CDR3 has 14 amino acids. Looked up from germline, CDR1 is MNHEY and CDR2 is SMNVEV (reference sequence). The CDR3 loop is CASSFSNALYEQYF. The DNA for the CDR3 is TGTGCCAGCAGTTTCTCAAACGCCCTGTACGAGCAGTACTTC.

The chain has TRBV24-1 and TRBJ1-2, with unresolved D. V was trimmed by 4 bases and J by 7 bases, leaving 9 bases between them. Germline lookup yields CDR1 KGHDR and CDR2 SFDVKD. This CDR3 region has 12 residues. The CDR3 loop is CATSEIAGGYTF. The CDR3 DNA follows: TGTGCCACCAGTGAGATTGCGGGTGGCTACACCTTC.

The gene calls are TRBV6-2 or TRBV6-3 and TRBJ2-7; 8 nucleotides line up with TRBD2. Trimming removed 5 bases from V and 7 bases from J; junction bases left unmatched: 7. Per germline, CDR1 MNHEY and CDR2 SVGEGT. CDR3 length: 13 amino acids. CDR3 nucleotides: TGTGCCAGCAGTCCGGGACTAGTACGTGAGCAGTACTTC. Its protein product is CASSPGLVREQYF.

The rearrangement uses TRBV24-1 and TRBJ2-1; D call uncertain. V gave up 9 bases and J gave up 11 bases, with 13 bases separating them. CDR1 and CDR2 from the germline V gene are KGHDR and SFDVKD. The length of the CDR3 is 11 residues. In nucleotides, the CDR3 is TGTGCCACCGGGCCCGCCGCAAAGCAGTTCTTC. This gives the protein CATGPAAKQFF.

The chain links TRBV7-2 to TRBJ1-2, with TRBD1 identical over 10 bases. Germline V gene data show CDR1 as SGHTA and CDR2 as FQGNSA. This CDR3 is built from 15 residues. Losses at the gene ends were 5 bases for V and 7 bases for J; bases not matched to a gene: 10. The CDR3 DNA sequence: TGTGCCAGCAGCGACAGGGGGCTCTCAGTGTTTGGCTACACCTTC. It encodes CASSDRGLSVFGYTF.

The chain joins TRBV4-2 to TRBJ2-5; D is unclear. V was trimmed by 6 bases and J by 2 bases, leaving 7 bases between them. CDR3 length: 12 residues. CDR1 is LGHNA and CDR2 is YNFKEQ in the germline V gene. CDR3 sequence reads: CASSGRQETQYF. The CDR3 DNA reads as TGTGCCAGCAGTGGCAGACAAGAGACCCAGTACTTC.

This clone showed up just once. The rearrangement links TRBV3-1 (or the pseudogene TRBV3-2) to TRBJ2-7; D gene ambiguous. V was cut by 0 bases and J by 2 bases, with 5 bases left in between. Germline loops: CDR1 LGHDT, CDR2 YNNKEL (reference sequence). This CDR3 contains 13 residues. The CDR3 sequence: CASSQDAPYEQYV. CDR3 bases: TGTGCCAGCAGCCAAGATGCCCCCTACGAGCAGTACGTC.

V is TRBV3-1 (or the pseudogene TRBV3-2) and J is TRBJ2-5; no reliable D call. The V end lost 0 bases, the J end lost 8 bases, and 13 bases lay between the germline ends. Germline CDR1 and CDR2: LGHDT and YNNKEL (reference sequence). The CDR3 runs to 14 residues. The CDR3 DNA is TGTGCCAGCAGCCAAGATAGGATCAGAGGTACCCAGTACTTC. This gives the protein CASSQDRIRGTQYF.

The chain employs TRBV5-1 and TRBJ2-5; TRBD2 matches 7 bases. The V gene's germline CDR1 is SGHRS and CDR2 YFSETQ. Trimming removed 4 bases from V and 5 bases from J; junction bases left unmatched: 8. This CDR3 spans 14 amino acids. Here the CDR3 DNA reads TGCGCCAGCAGCCGTACGGGGAGGGTCGAGACCCAGTACTTC. Translating it yields CASSRTGRVETQYF.

The V gene is TRBV7-2, the J gene TRBJ2-1; D possibly uses TRBD1 or TRBD2 (5 bases each). This CDR3 contains 13 residues. Per the germline V gene, CDR1 is SGHTA and CDR2 is FQGNSA. V shed 5 bases and J shed 10 bases, with 15 bases lying between them. The DNA of the CDR3 is TGTGCCAGCAGCCCCGGGACCCACCGGGAGCAGTTCTTC. Translation gives CASSPGTHREQFF.

V gene TRBV7-6 combines with J gene TRBJ2-1, with TRBD2 matching over 9 bases. J lost 7 bases, V lost 2 bases, and 15 bases had no gene match. This CDR3 is 18 amino acids long. Germline CDR1 SGHVS, CDR2 FNYEAQ. The CDR3 here is CASSLPLAGVERINEQFF. CDR3 nucleotides: TGTGCCAGCAGCTTACCCTTAGCGGGAGTTGAGCGGATAAATGAGCAGTTCTTC.

The chain uses TRBV7-5 and TRBJ1-1. TRBV7-5 is a known pseudogene. The CDR3 extends over 16 amino acids. The DNA of the CDR3 is TGTGCCAGAAGCTTAGATCCCGGGGGCTCAAGCACTGAAGCTTTCTTT. This gives the protein CARSLDPGGSSTEAFF.

This rearrangement joins TRBV7-2 to TRBJ2-5; D is undetermined. CDR3 length equals 13 residues. The V end was cut by 4 bases, the J end by 1 base, with 7 bases between. Germline CDR1 SGHTA, CDR2 FQGNSA. The CDR3 nucleotides are TGTGCCAGCAGCTCTTCGTTCCAAGAGACCCAGTACTTC. It codes for CASSSSFQETQYF.

On this clone itself: The identical CDR3 is also encoded by other nucleotide sequences in the sample. This rearrangement joins TRBV19 to TRBJ1-2; no reliable D call. The CDR3 contains 13 residues. CDR1 and CDR2 (germline): LNHDA, SQIVND (reference sequence). Deletions cut 6 bases from V and 2 bases from J, with 10 bases between. As DNA, the CDR3 is TGTGCCAGTAGCCCAGGACTAAACTATGGCTACACCTTC. This translates into CASSPGLNYGYTF.

CDR3 sequence: CAWAPDRGYGYTF. CDR3 DNA sequence: TGTGCCTGGGCCCCGGACAGGGGTTATGGCTACACCTTC. The chain is built from TRBV30 and TRBJ1-2; 9 nucleotides align to TRBD1. This CDR3 spans 13 amino acids. The V segment lost 5 bases and the J segment 5 bases; nucleotides outside the gene matches: 6. Germline CDR1 is GTSNPN and CDR2 is SVGIG (reference sequence). Full variable domain (outside the CDR3, taken from reference TRBV30 and TRBJ1-2): SQTIHQWPATLVQPVGSPLSLECTVEGTSNPNLYWYRQAAGRGLQLLFYSVGIGQISSEVPQNLSASRPQDRQFILSSKKLLLSDSGFYLCAWAPDRGYGYTFGSGTRLTVV.

The chain has TRBV5-6 and TRBJ2-7; D is ambiguous. The CDR3 length is 14 residues. Trimming stripped 3 bases from V and 10 bases from J, with 20 bases between. The germline V gene encodes CDR1 SGHDT and CDR2 YYEEEE. In DNA form, the CDR3 reads TGTGCCAGCAGCTCCGGGCCTCTAGGTGCACCCCAGTACTTC. Amino acid sequence: CASSSGPLGAPQYF.

DNA for the CDR3: TGTGCCAGCAGCTTAAGACAGTCCTACTACGAGCAGTACTTC. Translation: CASSLRQSYYEQYF. The chain links TRBV11-1 to TRBJ2-7; TRBD1 is a possible D gene (5 bases). The V end lost 2 bases, the J end lost 3 bases, and 11 bases lay between the germline ends. Germline assignment: CDR1 SGHAT and CDR2 FQDESV (reference sequence). The CDR3 runs 14 residues.

This clone was detected a few times. The rearrangement joins TRBV15 to TRBJ1-1; no firm D call. The germline gives CDR1 LNHNV, CDR2 YYDKDF (reference sequence). The CDR3 spans 15 residues. V was cut by 1 base and J by 0 bases, with 9 bases left in between. This CDR3 reads CATSRGSIMNTEAFF. Written as DNA, the CDR3 is TGTGCCACCAGCAGAGGGTCTATAATGAACACTGAAGCTTTCTTT. Based on the CDR3 plus reference TRBV15 and TRBJ1-1, the full variable domain is DAMVIQNPRYQVTQFGKPVTLSCSQTLNHNVMYWYQQKSSQAPKLLFHYYDKDFNNEADTPDNFQSRRPNTSFCFLDIRSPGLGDTAMYLCATSRGSIMNTEAFFGQGTRLTVV.

This sequence joins TRBV18 and TRBJ2-7; maybe TRBD2 (6 bases). This CDR3 region has 13 residues. V was pared by 3 bases and J by 3 bases, with 9 bases between. From germline, CDR1 is KGHSH and CDR2 LQKENI. CDR3 sequence reads: CASSPGRDYEQYF. The CDR3 DNA is TGTGCCAGCTCACCTGGGCGGGACTACGAGCAGTACTTC.

This chain connects TRBV4-3 to TRBJ2-2, with 9 nucleotides matching TRBD2. CDR1 is LGHNA and CDR2 is YSLEER in the germline V gene. Trimming took 2 bases from V and 4 from J; bases not matched to a gene: 11. This CDR3 is built from 18 residues. The CDR3, as DNA: TGCGCCAGCAGCCAAATGCTTAGCGGGGGCCTGGGCACCGGGGAGCTGTTTTTT. Protein: CASSQMLSGGLGTGELFF.

The chain employs TRBV7-9 and TRBJ1-2; D is ambiguous. CDR1 is SEHNR and CDR2 is FQNEAQ in the germline V gene (reference sequence). CDR3 length: 14 residues. V was pared by 5 bases and J by 4 bases, with 14 bases between. CDR3 amino acids: CASSRGWQSYGYTF. CDR3 nucleotide sequence: TGTGCCAGCAGCCGAGGTTGGCAGTCCTATGGCTACACCTTC.